Below, 2 T cell receptor beta chains from the same sample are listed, as sequenced in a study of blood T cell repertoires in COVID-19. Assay used: immunoSEQ multiplex PCR; TCRdb lists only in-frame clones, some missing. Of 240,000 or so clones in the sample, 70% to 80% were seen once. Material for sequencing was peripheral blood. Receptors originate from a woman older than 75 with acute or convalescent COVID-19.

The chain couples TRBV7-9 to TRBJ1-1; 11 bases are shared with TRBD1. CDR1 and CDR2 from the germline V gene are SEHNR and FQNEAQ (reference sequence). The CDR3 runs to 16 residues. The V segment lost 3 bases and the J segment 5 bases; nucleotides outside the gene matches: 8. CDR3 protein: CASSLGTGGVRTEAFF. CDR3 sequence (DNA): TGTGCCAGCAGCTTGGGGACAGGGGGGGTGAGGACTGAAGCTTTCTTT.

This chain links TRBV2 with TRBJ1-6; 9 bases are a match to TRBD1. CDR3 size: 16 residues. CDR1 and CDR2 (germline): SNHLY, FYNNEI. The trim removed 3 bases at V and 7 bases at J, leaving 7 bases unmatched. CDR3 protein: CASSDGQGRRNSPLHF. Written as DNA, the CDR3 is TGTGCCAGCAGTGACGGACAGGGGAGGAGGAATTCACCCCTCCACTTT.